The entry below describes one TCR beta chain. Its target antigen remains unknown. Within one base of it there is no much larger clone, and no base qualities were kept. Repertoire sequencing was done on genomic DNA taken from frozen pancreas tissue. Genomic DNA, about 1.9-3.1 ug, was extracted from umbilical cord blood or frozen pancreas using the DNeasy Blood and Tissue Kit. These data are taken from a study of fetal regulatory T cell absence and autoimmunity (dated 2017 in TCRdb). Concerning the study at large: Exocrine pancreas autoimmunity was observed in the IPEX patients in the absence of clinical diabetes.

On the immunoSEQ human TCRbeta survey platform, a two-step multiplex PCR amplified and barcoded the TCRbeta CDR3 regions. Sequencing of the libraries was done on Illumina instruments, and IgH was sequenced in parallel from the same samples. Per the source publication's procedure: To remove PCR and sequencing errors, raw reads were filtered against IMGT V, D, J definitions and grouped with a nearest-neighbor algorithm. Clones were defined as identical nucleotide sequences, and differential abundance between tissues was assessed by per-clone Fisher exact tests with a pFDR threshold of p<0.01. Clones whose frequencies were too low for statistical inference were excluded by a minimum inclusion filter of 10 in either sample. The immunoSEQ Analyzer was used for pairwise clonal comparisons, and IMGT tools were used to assess gene family usage. Here the immuneACCESS table is served through TCRdb, limited to in-frame sequences with V and J called. Missing clones are a known gap in these copies; in checked studies unresolved V genes cover under half, and the rest lacks a known reason. D and trimming come from the DNA, and the V and J calls and clone size come from that table. The sample profile shows 95,000 to 100,000 clones; more than 70% of them were found once. 1.5% to 2% of the sample is in the top ten clones.

Overall study outcomes, separate from this receptor: The TCR compartment showed significant oligoclonal enrichment in pancreas versus cord blood, with some top clones over 85-fold enriched. TRB gene family usage was found to be broadly similar between cord blood and pancreas and to resemble published neonatal and adult repertoires. The oligoclonal enrichment was interpreted as support for antigen-driven autoimmunity occurring in the pancreas before birth in IPEX syndrome.

Germline trimming: 4 bases from V, 1 base from J; junction bases outside gene matches: 5. From the cysteine up to the phenylalanine, the CDR3 has a length of 15 residues. The CDR3 DNA has 45 bases and is translated from base 1. Recombination linked TRBV5-3 to TRBJ2-1, and 7 bases in between align with TRBD1. TRBV5-3 is placed among ORFs of uncertain function. The sample taken for sequencing was pancreas tissue. The TCR comes from a male donor with IPEX syndrome. The CDR3 here reads CARSPRQGSYNEQFF. The sequenced DNA: TGTGCCAGAAGCCCCCGACAGGGATCCTACAATGAGCAGTTCTTC.